The TCR beta chain under discussion was sequenced for a study of blood T cell repertoires in COVID-19. Overall study context: Sources were T cells, B-cell-depleted T cells, or PBMCs; the material itself was cDNA or gDNA.

The CDR3 sequence is 12 residues long. The ends were cut back, 3 bases at V and 7 bases at J, with 9 bases in the middle. This clone came up a few times. Per the study methods: Counts of nucleated cells, estimated from reference gene primer amplification, were obtained. Sequenced by immunoSEQ multiplex PCR; TCRdb stores in-frame clones only, minus some. That table is the source of V, J and clone size, and D and trimming were worked out from the DNA. The data show about 170,000 clones, about 83% seen once. The source is a woman aged 80 or older with acute or convalescent COVID-19. Sequenced input: peripheral blood. This sequence joins TRBV12-3 or TRBV12-4 and TRBJ1-2; possibly TRBD1 for D (5 bases). CDR3 coding DNA: TGTGCCAGCAGTTTTCAGGGCCTTGGCTACACCTTC. This sequence encodes CASSFQGLGYTF.